This T cell receptor beta chain was observed in a study of memory B cells and T cells in multiple sclerosis. Stimulus-free culture yielded autoproliferating CFSE-dim and non-proliferating CFSE-high T cells, each sequenced separately. 5x10^7 CFSE-labeled PBMCs were cultured 7 to 8 days unstimulated, then replicate wells were pooled. The PBMCs received 0.45 to 0.6 uM CFSE and serum-free culture with no added stimuli. With respect to this clone: Its antigen is not known.

This table comes from immunoSEQ multiplex PCR, and its TCRdb copy is limited to in-frame clones, with some not included. The sample lists over 10,000 clones, roughly four fifths occurring once. The clonotype comes from a human donor with multiple sclerosis. Sequencing used PBMCs from blood kept in culture.

CDR3 nucleotide sequence: TGCGCCAGCCGGGGGGTAGCGGGAACTAATATCGCGAACACCGGGGAGCTGTTTTTT. Translation: CASRGVAGTNIANTGELFF. The chain combines TRBV10-2 with TRBJ2-2; 8 bases match TRBD2. Germline V lookup: CDR1 WSHSY, CDR2 SAAADI. The CDR3 spans 19 residues. Trimming at V came to 8 bases and at J to 0 bases, leaving 17 bases not matched to a gene.